One sample yielded the 10 T cell receptor beta chains listed below, sequenced in a study of T cells in Graves' hyperthyroidism and ophthalmopathy. What was amplified from RNA transcripts were TCR beta CDR3 regions. When the TCR CDR3 underwent first-round RT-PCR, the HTBI primer set was used. TCRdb passed the multiplex PCR reads through MiXCR, listing each CDR3 protein once. This sample yields over 650,000 distinct CDR3 sequences, of which 45% are seen a single time; less than 9% belongs to the top ten. The sample consisted of peripheral blood or thyroid tissue (not recorded which). Every receptor here comes from an adult man with Graves' disease, either hyperthyroidism or ophthalmopathy (not recorded which).

This clonotype showed up many times. V and J are TRBV29-1 and TRBJ1-2; no clear D gene. V was clipped by 0 bases and J by 8 bases, with 7 bases between them. In germline, CDR1 is SQVTM, CDR2 ANQGSEA. CDR3 length: 11 amino acids. This CDR3 is CSVEDEWGYTF. The CDR3 nucleotides read TGCAGCGTTGAAGACGAGTGGGGCTACACCTTC.

As concerns this clonotype: Without the conserved terminal phenylalanine or tryptophan, this CDR3 likely stems from a read error. The chain is built from TRBV10-3 and TRBJ1-1; perhaps TRBD1 as D (6 bases). In germline, CDR1 is ENHRY, CDR2 SYGVKD. The CDR3 contains 14 residues. The CDR3 bases are TGTGCCAGCAGTGACCAGGGGATGGGCACTGAAGCTTTCTCT. Its translation is CASSDQGMGTEAFS.

This clonotype was seen once. This may come from a read error, since a much larger clone is one base off. The rearrangement links TRBV24-1 to TRBJ1-4, with D uncertain. The CDR3 is made up of 15 amino acids. Germline lookup yields CDR1 KGHDR and CDR2 SFDVKD. Deletions cut 4 bases from V and 7 bases from J, with 15 bases between. The CDR3 here is CATSDPTSMGEKLFF. DNA for the CDR3: TGTGCCACCAGTGACCCGACATCGATGGGTGAAAAACTGTTTTTT.

There are a few counts of this clonotype. CDR3 in amino acids: CSAVKQDPPTGELFF. CDR3 nucleotides: TGCAGCGCCGTAAAACAGGATCCCCCAACCGGGGAGCTGTTTTTT. This sequence joins TRBV29-1 and TRBJ2-2; D is possibly TRBD1 (5 bases). CDR3 length: 15 amino acids. Trimming removed 7 bases from V and 5 bases from J, with 20 bases in between. The germline V gene has CDR1 SQVTM and CDR2 ANQGSEA.

The rearrangement links TRBV20-1 to TRBJ1-5; D is perhaps TRBD1 (6 bases). The ends were cut back, 0 bases at V and 2 bases at J, with 8 bases in the middle. Germline-derived CDR1 and CDR2 are DFQATT and SNEGSKA (reference sequence). The CDR3 is 14 residues long. The CDR3 DNA sequence: TGCAGTGCTAGAGAATCAGGGGGCAATCAGCCCCAGCATTTT. Residues: CSARESGGNQPQHF.

In this sample, this clonotype turned up a few times. At one boundary the junction diverges from the germline segment, which might be a read error. The V and J genes are TRBV10-3 and TRBJ1-6, with unresolved D. CDR3 length: 14 amino acids. The V gene's germline CDR1 is ENHRY and CDR2 SYGVKD. This chain's CDR3 is CASSYSSPGLALHF. The CDR3 DNA reads TGTGCCAGCAGTTACTCGTCTCCGGGTTTGGCCCTCCACTTT.

This clonotype has ten or more counts. The rearrangement links TRBV15 to TRBJ1-4, with D perhaps TRBD1 (5 bases). Trimming removed 3 bases from V and 0 bases from J, with 23 bases in between. CDR1 is LNHNV and CDR2 is YYDKDF in the germline V gene (reference sequence). The length of the CDR3 is 20 residues. CDR3 loop: CATSSLPAQGGDATNEKLFF. Here the CDR3 DNA reads TGTGCCACCAGCAGTCTCCCGGCCCAGGGCGGGGACGCAACTAATGAAAAACTGTTTTTT.

Only a few counts were recorded for this clonotype. V usage is TRBV12-3 or TRBV12-4 and J usage is TRBJ1-1; 8 bases line up with TRBD1. CDR3 length: 15 amino acids. V was pared by 4 bases and J by 4 bases, with 8 bases of the junction left unmatched. CDR3 in amino acids: CASSYYGQGITEAFF. As DNA, the CDR3 is TGTGCCAGCAGTTATTATGGACAGGGTATCACTGAAGCTTTCTTT.

The J gene is TRBJ2-7, the V gene TRBV20-1, with TRBD1 matching over 10 bases. The V segment lost 0 bases and the J segment 4 bases; nucleotides outside the gene matches: 3. The CDR3 loop spans 14 amino acids. Germline lookup yields CDR1 DFQATT and CDR2 SNEGSKA (reference sequence). Here the CDR3 reads CSAREADRGYEQYF. Here the CDR3 DNA reads TGCAGTGCTAGAGAGGCGGACAGGGGGTACGAGCAGTACTTC.

The chain combines TRBV7-2 with TRBJ1-5, with TRBD1 as a possible D gene (5 bases). Germline CDR1 and CDR2: SGHTA and FQGNSA. V shed 5 bases and J shed 2 bases, with 25 bases lying between them. The CDR3 has 19 residues. CDR3 residues: CASSPGRVAGRGGNQPQHF. Written as DNA, the CDR3 is TGTGCCAGCAGCCCCGGTCGGGTGGCAGGGAGGGGAGGCAATCAGCCCCAGCATTTT.